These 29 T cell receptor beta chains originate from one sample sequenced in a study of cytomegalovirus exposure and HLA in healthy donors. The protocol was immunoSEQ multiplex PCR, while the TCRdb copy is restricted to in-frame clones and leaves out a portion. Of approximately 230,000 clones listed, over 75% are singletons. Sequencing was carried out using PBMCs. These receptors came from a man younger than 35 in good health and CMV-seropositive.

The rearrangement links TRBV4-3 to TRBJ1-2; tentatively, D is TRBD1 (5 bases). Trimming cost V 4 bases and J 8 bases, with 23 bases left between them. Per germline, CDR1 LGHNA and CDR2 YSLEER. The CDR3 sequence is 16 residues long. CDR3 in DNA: TGCGCCAGCAGCCCGGCCGGGACTAGTTCACTCCGGGGCTACACCTTC. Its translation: CASSPAGTSSLRGYTF.

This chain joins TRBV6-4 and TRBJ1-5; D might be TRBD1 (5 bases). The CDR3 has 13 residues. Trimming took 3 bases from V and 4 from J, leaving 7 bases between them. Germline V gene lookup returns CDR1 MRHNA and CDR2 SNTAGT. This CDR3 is CASSEQENQPQHF. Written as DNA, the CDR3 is TGTGCCAGCAGTGAACAGGAGAATCAGCCCCAGCATTTT.

The CDR3 DNA reads TGTGCCAGCAGTCTCCGCCACGCGCGGGAGGGTTACGAGCAGTACTTC. Translation gives CASSLRHAREGYEQYF. The V and J genes are TRBV28 and TRBJ2-7, with 9 bases identical to TRBD2. The CDR3 runs 16 residues. The V segment lost 5 bases and the J segment 4 bases; nucleotides outside the gene matches: 12. Looked up from germline, CDR1 is MDHEN and CDR2 is SYDVKM. Complete variable domain (other parts from reference TRBV28 and TRBJ2-7): DVKVTQSSRYLVKRTGEKVFLECVQDMDHENMFWYRQDPGLGLRLIYFSYDVKMKEKGDIPEGYSVSREKKERFSLILESASTNQTSMYLCASSLRHAREGYEQYFGPGTRLTVT.

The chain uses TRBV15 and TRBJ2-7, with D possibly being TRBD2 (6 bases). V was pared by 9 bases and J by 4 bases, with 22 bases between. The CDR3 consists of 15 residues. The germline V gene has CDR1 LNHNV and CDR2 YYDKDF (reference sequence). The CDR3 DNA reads TGTGCCACGAGCGCTCGGGACTCGGAAGGATACGAGCAGTACTTC. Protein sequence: CATSARDSEGYEQYF.

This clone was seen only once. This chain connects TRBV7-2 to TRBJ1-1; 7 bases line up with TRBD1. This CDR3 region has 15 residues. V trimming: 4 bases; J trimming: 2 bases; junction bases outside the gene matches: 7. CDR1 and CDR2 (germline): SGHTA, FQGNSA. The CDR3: CASSSTGTANTEAFF. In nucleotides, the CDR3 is TGTGCCAGCAGCTCTACCGGGACAGCTAACACTGAAGCTTTCTTT.

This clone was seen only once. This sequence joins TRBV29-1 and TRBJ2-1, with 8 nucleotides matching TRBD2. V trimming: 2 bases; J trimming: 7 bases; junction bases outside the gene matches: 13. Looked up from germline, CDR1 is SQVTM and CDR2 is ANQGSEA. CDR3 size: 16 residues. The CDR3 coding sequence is TGCAGCGTTGAACTGAGAGCGGGAGAGAGATTGAATGAGCAGTTCTTC. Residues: CSVELRAGERLNEQFF.

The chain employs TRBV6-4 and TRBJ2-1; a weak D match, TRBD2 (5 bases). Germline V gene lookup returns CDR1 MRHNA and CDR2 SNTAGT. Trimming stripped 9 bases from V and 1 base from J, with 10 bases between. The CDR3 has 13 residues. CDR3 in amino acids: CASSTGSYNEQFF. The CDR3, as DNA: TGTGCCAGTAGTACGGGGTCCTACAATGAGCAGTTCTTC.

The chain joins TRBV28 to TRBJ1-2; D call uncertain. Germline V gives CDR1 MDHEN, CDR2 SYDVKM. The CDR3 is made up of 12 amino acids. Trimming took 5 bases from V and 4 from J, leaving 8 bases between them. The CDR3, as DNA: TGTGCCAGCAGTGTCCCCGGCTATGGCTACACCTTC. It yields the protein CASSVPGYGYTF.

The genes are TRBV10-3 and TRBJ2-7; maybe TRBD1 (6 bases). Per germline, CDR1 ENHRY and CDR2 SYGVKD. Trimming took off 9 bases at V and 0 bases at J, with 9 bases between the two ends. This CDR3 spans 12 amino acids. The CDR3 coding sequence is TGTGCCATAGGGGGATCCTCCTACGAGCAGTACTTC. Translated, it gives CAIGGSSYEQYF.

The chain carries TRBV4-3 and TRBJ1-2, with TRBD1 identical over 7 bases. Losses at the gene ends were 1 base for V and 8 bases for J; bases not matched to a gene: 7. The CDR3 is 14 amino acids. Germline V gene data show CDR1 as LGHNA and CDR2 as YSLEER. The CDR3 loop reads CASSQGTGAGGYTF. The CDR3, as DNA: TGCGCCAGCAGCCAAGGTACAGGGGCGGGCGGCTACACCTTC.

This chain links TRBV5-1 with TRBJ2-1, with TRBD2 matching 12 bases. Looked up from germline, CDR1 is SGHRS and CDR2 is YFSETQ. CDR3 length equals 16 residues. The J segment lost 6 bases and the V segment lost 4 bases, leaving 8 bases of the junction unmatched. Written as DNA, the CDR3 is TGCGCCAGCAGCCGGGGACTAGCGGGTAGCACCAATGAGCAGTTCTTC. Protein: CASSRGLAGSTNEQFF.

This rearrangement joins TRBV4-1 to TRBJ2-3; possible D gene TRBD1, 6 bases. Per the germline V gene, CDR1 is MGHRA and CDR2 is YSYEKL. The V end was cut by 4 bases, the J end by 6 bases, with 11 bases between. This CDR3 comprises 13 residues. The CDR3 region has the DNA TGCGCCAGCAGCCTGTCGGACAGCGATACGCAGTATTTT. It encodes CASSLSDSDTQYF.

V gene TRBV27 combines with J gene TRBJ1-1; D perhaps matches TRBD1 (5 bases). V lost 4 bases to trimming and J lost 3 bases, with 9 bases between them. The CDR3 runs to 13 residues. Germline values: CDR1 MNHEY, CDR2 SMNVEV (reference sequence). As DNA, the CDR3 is TGTGCCAGCAGTTCCCTCAGGGACACTGAAGCTTTCTTT. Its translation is CASSSLRDTEAFF.

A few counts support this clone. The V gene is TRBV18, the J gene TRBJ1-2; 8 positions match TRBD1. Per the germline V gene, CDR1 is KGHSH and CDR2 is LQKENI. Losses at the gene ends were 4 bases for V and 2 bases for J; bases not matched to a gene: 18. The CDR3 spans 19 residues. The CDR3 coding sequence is TGTGCCAGCTCACTTGTTAGTTTCGGCAACCAGGGGGCGAACTATGGCTACACCTTC. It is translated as CASSLVSFGNQGANYGYTF.

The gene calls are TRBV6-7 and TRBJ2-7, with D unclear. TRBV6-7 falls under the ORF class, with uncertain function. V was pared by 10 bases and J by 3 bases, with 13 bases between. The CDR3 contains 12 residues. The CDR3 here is CAKGDGFYEQYF. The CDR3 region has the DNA TGTGCCAAGGGTGACGGATTCTACGAGCAGTACTTC.

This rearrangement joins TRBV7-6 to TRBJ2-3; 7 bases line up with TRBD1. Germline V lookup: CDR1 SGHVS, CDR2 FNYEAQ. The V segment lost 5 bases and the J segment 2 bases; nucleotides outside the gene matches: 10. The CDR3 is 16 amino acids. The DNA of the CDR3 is TGTGCCAGCAGCCCCATCAGGGGGACCTACACAGATACGCAGTATTTT. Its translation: CASSPIRGTYTDTQYF.

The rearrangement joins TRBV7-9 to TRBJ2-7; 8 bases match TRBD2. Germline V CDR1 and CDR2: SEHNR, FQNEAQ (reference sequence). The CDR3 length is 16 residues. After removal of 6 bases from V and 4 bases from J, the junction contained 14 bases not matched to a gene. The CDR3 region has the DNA TGTGCCAGCAGAGCGGGAGAAACTTCGGCTTCGTACGAGCAGTACTTC. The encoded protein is CASRAGETSASYEQYF.

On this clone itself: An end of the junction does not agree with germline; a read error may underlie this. The CDR3, as DNA: TGCGCCAGCAGTTTGGACAGGGAGTGGTCTGAAGCTTTCTTT. Translated: CASSLDREWSEAFF. The chain carries TRBV5-1 and TRBJ1-1; TRBD1 aligns across 8 bases. Germline V CDR1 and CDR2: SGHRS, YFSETQ. CDR3 size: 14 residues. The variable domain in full, completed from reference TRBV5-1 and TRBJ1-1, reads KAGVTQTPRYLIKTRGQQVTLSCSPISGHRSVSWYQQTPGQGLQFLFEYFSETQRNKGNFPGRFSGRQFSNSRSEMNVSTLELGDSALYLCASSLDREWSEAFFGQGTRLTVV.

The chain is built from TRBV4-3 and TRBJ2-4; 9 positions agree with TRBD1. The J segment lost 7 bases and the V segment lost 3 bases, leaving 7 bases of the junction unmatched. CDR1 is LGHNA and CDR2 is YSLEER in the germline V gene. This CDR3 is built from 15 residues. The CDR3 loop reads CASSHVGTGSNIQYF. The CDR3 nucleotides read TGCGCCAGCAGCCACGTCGGGACAGGGAGTAACATTCAGTACTTC.

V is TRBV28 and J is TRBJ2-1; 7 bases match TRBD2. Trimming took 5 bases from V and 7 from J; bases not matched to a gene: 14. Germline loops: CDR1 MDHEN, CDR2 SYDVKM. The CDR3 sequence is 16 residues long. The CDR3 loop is CASSPLGAGAQNEQFF. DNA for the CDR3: TGTGCCAGCAGTCCCTTAGGGGCGGGAGCCCAAAATGAGCAGTTCTTC.

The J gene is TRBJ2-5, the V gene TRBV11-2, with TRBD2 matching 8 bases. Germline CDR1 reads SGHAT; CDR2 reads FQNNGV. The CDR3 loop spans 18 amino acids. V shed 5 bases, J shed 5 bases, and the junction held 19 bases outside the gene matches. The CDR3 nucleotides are TGTGCCAGCAGCAAATATCCCGGGGGGGCGGAGTTGAGGGAGACCCAGTACTTC. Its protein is CASSKYPGGAELRETQYF.

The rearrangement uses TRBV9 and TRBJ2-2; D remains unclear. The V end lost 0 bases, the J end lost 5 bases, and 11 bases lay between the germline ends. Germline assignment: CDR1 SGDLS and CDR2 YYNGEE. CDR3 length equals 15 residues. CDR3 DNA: TGTGCCAGCAGCGTAGGTGGATTGGGAACCGGGGAGCTGTTTTTT. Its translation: CASSVGGLGTGELFF.

The CDR3 sequence is CASSLYDTSNYGYTF. The CDR3 bases are TGTGCCAGCAGCTTATACGACACCTCTAACTATGGCTACACCTTC. The chain couples TRBV7-2 to TRBJ1-2, with unresolved D. The CDR3 runs to 15 residues. Germline CDR1 and CDR2: SGHTA and FQGNSA. Deletions cut 2 bases from V and 0 bases from J, with 10 bases between.

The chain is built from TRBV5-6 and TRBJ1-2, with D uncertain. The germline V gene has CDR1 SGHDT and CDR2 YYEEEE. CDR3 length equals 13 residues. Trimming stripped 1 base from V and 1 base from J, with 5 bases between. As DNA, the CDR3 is TGTGCCAGCAGCTTGTGGCTTAACTATGGCTACACCTTC. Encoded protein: CASSLWLNYGYTF.

Written as DNA, the CDR3 is TGTGCCAGCAGCTTAGAGTCTGGCACTGAAGCTTTCTTT. Protein: CASSLESGTEAFF. This sequence joins TRBV7-9 and TRBJ1-1; unclear D gene. The germline V gene has CDR1 SEHNR and CDR2 FQNEAQ (reference sequence). V lost 1 base and J lost 4, with 7 bases in between. This CDR3 spans 13 amino acids. Variable domain in full (rest from reference TRBV7-9 and TRBJ1-1): DTGVSQNPRHKITKRGQNVTFRCDPISEHNRLYWYRQTLGQGPEFLTYFQNEAQLEKSRLLSDRFSAERPKGSFSTLEIQRTEQGDSAMYLCASSLESGTEAFFGQGTRLTVV.

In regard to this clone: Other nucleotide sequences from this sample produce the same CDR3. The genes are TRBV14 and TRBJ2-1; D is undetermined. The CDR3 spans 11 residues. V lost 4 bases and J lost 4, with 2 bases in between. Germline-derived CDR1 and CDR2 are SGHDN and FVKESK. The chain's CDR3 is CASSLYNEQFF. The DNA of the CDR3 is TGTGCCAGCAGCCTGTACAATGAGCAGTTCTTC.

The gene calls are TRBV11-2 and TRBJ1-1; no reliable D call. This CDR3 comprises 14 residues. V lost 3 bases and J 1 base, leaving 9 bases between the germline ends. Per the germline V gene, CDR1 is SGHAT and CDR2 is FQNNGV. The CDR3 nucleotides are TGTGCCAGCAGCTTTCCCCCGGAGAACACTGAAGCTTTCTTT. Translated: CASSFPPENTEAFF.

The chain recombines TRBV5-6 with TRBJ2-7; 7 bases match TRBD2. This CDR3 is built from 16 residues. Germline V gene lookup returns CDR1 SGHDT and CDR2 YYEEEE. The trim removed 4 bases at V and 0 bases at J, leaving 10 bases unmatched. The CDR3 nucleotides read TGTGCCAGCAGCACGGGGGGACGTTCCTTCTCCTACGAGCAGTACTTC. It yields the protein CASSTGGRSFSYEQYF.

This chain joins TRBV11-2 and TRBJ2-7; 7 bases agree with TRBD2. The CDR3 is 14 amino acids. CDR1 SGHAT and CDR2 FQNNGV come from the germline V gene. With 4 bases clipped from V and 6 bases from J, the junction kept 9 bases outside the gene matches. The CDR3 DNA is TGTGCCAGCAGCTATTACCGACTAGCCAGCGAGCAGTACTTC. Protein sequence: CASSYYRLASEQYF.